In this sample, the clone carrying this T cell receptor beta chain turned up a few times. The sample is drawn from a study of T cells after yellow fever vaccination. Study in general: SMART-Seq v4 Ultra Low Input prepared the low-cell-number fractions.

They built TCR cDNA with 5'RACE template switching, a step that put in a universal primer site and UMIs. TCRdb reprocessed the 5' RACE reads with MiXCR, giving one entry per CDR3 protein. The sample lists some 350,000 distinct CDR3 sequences, about 4% occurring once. The source is a man between 18 and 29 years old who received the YFV17D yellow fever vaccine. The input for sequencing was PBMCs, taken 5 days after the yellow fever booster vaccination.

Here the CDR3 reads CASSLEGALSGELFF. CDR3 bases: TGTGCCAGCAGTTTGGAGGGGGCCTTGTCCGGGGAGCTGTTTTTT. The chain combines TRBV12-3 or TRBV12-4 with TRBJ2-2, with D tentatively TRBD1 (7 bases). V was trimmed by 3 bases and J by 6 bases, leaving 14 bases between them. The CDR3 runs to 15 residues.